These 27 T cell receptor beta chains share one sample of origin, sequenced in a study of blood T cells in healthy people across ages. The second PCR ran about 6 to 11 cycles with a sample-barcoded 5' primer and J-beta primers. A single record per CDR3 protein comes from TCRdb applying MiXCR to the 5' RACE reads. The repertoire holds under 1,000,000 distinct CDR3 sequences, with around 50% as singletons. The sequencing sample was made of blood. Receptors were obtained from a man at least 80 years old in good health.

As regards this clonotype: With a much larger clone just one base away, this may be a read error. This chain joins TRBV29-1 and TRBJ2-7; 10 nucleotides agree with TRBD1. The junction had 8 bases not matched to a gene; V was cut back by 4 bases and J by 2 bases. Germline loops: CDR1 SQVTM, CDR2 ANQGSEA. The CDR3 is 15 residues long. CDR3 DNA sequence: TGCAGCGTTGCAGGAGTGGGGACAGGGGCCTACGAGCAGTACTTC. This sequence encodes CSVAGVGTGAYEQYF.

The table lists this clonotype with a few counts. The chain uses TRBV6-2 or TRBV6-3 and TRBJ2-5; D gene uncertain. This CDR3 is 14 amino acids long. V lost 8 bases and J 1 base, leaving 14 bases between the germline ends. Germline CDR1 MNHEY, CDR2 SVGEGT. The CDR3 is CASRRSQVQETQYF. The CDR3, as DNA: TGTGCCAGCCGCCGATCCCAGGTCCAAGAGACCCAGTACTTC.

This chain uses TRBV20-1 with TRBJ2-4; D is possibly TRBD1 (6 bases). With the DNA end fitting TRBJ2-7 better, the J assignment may be wrong. Germline assignment: CDR1 DFQATT and CDR2 SNEGSKA (reference sequence). CDR3 length: 13 residues. The chain's CDR3 is CSARDHRDNEQYF. The CDR3 region has the DNA TGCAGTGCTAGAGACCACCGGGACAACGAGCAGTACTTC.

A few counts support this clonotype. This chain joins TRBV14 and TRBJ2-1; 12 bases fit TRBD2. V lost 5 bases and J lost 7; bases outside the gene matches: 9. Germline CDR1 and CDR2: SGHDN and FVKESK. The CDR3 covers 16 residues. CDR3 residues: CASSEWGLAGGNEQFF. CDR3 nucleotide sequence: TGTGCCAGCAGCGAATGGGGACTAGCGGGCGGTAATGAGCAGTTCTTC.

This clonotype was seen only a few times. The chain is built from TRBV9 and TRBJ2-4; a weak D match, TRBD1 (5 bases). The J call may be in error: the DNA end matches TRBJ2-7 better. Germline CDR1 is SGDLS and CDR2 is YYNGEE. CDR3 size: 14 residues. The CDR3 spells CASSVGQRSDEQYF. The CDR3 DNA reads TGTGCCAGCAGCGTAGGACAGAGATCTGACGAGCAGTACTTC.

This clonotype was recorded at least ten times. The chain uses TRBV9 and TRBJ2-1; 8 bases agree with TRBD2. From germline, CDR1 is SGDLS and CDR2 YYNGEE. This CDR3 contains 14 residues. Trimming took 7 bases from V and 7 from J; bases not matched to a gene: 10. The CDR3 nucleotides read TGTGCCAGCGGTACCGGGACTAGTCCGAATGAGCAGTTCTTC. This translates into CASGTGTSPNEQFF.

At least ten counts were recorded for this clonotype. J is TRBJ2-7 and V is TRBV7-2; D is perhaps TRBD2 (6 bases). The germline V gene encodes CDR1 SGHTA and CDR2 FQGNSA. V was cut by 6 bases and J by 3 bases, with 18 bases left in between. The CDR3 runs to 15 residues. In DNA, the CDR3 is TGTGCCAGCAGTCCTGCTACGGGAGCGATCTACGAGCAGTACTTC. This translates into CASSPATGAIYEQYF.

The chain is built from TRBV28 and TRBJ1-1, with a possible D match to TRBD1 (6 bases). This CDR3 is built from 15 residues. The V end lost 6 bases, the J end lost 6 bases, and 20 bases lay between the germline ends. Germline-derived CDR1 and CDR2 are MDHEN and SYDVKM. CDR3 nucleotide sequence: TGTGCCAGCAGCACCGGGGGGGCGATAAAACCTGAAGCTTTCTTT. It translates to CASSTGGAIKPEAFF. Complete variable domain (other parts from reference TRBV28 and TRBJ1-1): DVKVTQSSRYLVKRTGEKVFLECVQDMDHENMFWYRQDPGLGLRLIYFSYDVKMKEKGDIPEGYSVSREKKERFSLILESASTNQTSMYLCASSTGGAIKPEAFFGQGTRLTVV.

This clonotype was found once. The chain carries TRBV7-2 and TRBJ1-1; 7 bases match TRBD1. There are 16 residues in the CDR3. V shed 4 bases and J 6 bases; nucleotides not matched to a gene: 14. Germline assignment: CDR1 SGHTA and CDR2 FQGNSA. The chain's CDR3 is CASSSDRKRSSAEAFF. The CDR3 DNA follows: TGTGCCAGCAGCTCGGACAGGAAGAGGAGTTCCGCTGAAGCTTTCTTT. Full variable domain (missing parts from reference TRBV7-2 and TRBJ1-1): GAGVSQSPSNKVTEKGKDVELRCDPISGHTALYWYRQSLGQGLEFLIYFQGNSAPDKSGLPSDRFSAERTGGSVSTLTIQRTQQEDSAVYLCASSSDRKRSSAEAFFGQGTRLTVV.

There are a few counts of this clonotype. The rearrangement uses TRBV27 and TRBJ2-7; TRBD2 agrees at 10 bases. The CDR3 has 14 amino acids. The ends lost 6 bases at V and 2 bases at J; junction bases unmatched: 4. Germline assignment: CDR1 MNHEY and CDR2 SMNVEV (reference sequence). CDR3 in DNA: TGTGCCAGCAGGAGCGGGAGGGCCCCCTACGAGCAGTACTTC. The encoded protein is CASRSGRAPYEQYF.

This clonotype occurred many times. This chain uses TRBV5-6 with TRBJ2-7; D unclear. V lost 2 bases and J 0 bases, leaving 12 bases between the germline ends. Germline CDR1 reads SGHDT; CDR2 reads YYEEEE. The CDR3 is made up of 15 amino acids. The CDR3 sequence is CASSLPASASYEQYF. The CDR3, as DNA: TGTGCCAGCAGCTTACCAGCCTCGGCCTCCTACGAGCAGTACTTC.

V gene TRBV3-1 combines with J gene TRBJ2-1; D gene unclear. Germline V gives CDR1 LGHDT, CDR2 YNNKEL (reference sequence). CDR3 size: 14 residues. Trimming stripped 0 bases from V and 6 bases from J, with 9 bases between. The CDR3 DNA is TGTGCCAGCAGCCAAGACTGGGTAAGCAATGAGCAGTTCTTC. Its protein is CASSQDWVSNEQFF.

This clonotype was counted between two and nine times. This sequence joins TRBV10-3 and TRBJ2-7; no clear D gene. CDR1 and CDR2 from the germline V gene are ENHRY and SYGVKD. Trimming cost V 3 bases and J 3 bases, with 12 bases left between them. This CDR3 is built from 14 residues. The CDR3 sequence is CAISDPSQDYEQYF. The CDR3, as DNA: TGTGCCATCAGTGATCCGTCCCAGGACTACGAGCAGTACTTC.

This clonotype was observed a handful of times. This rearrangement joins TRBV28 to TRBJ1-4; D is perhaps TRBD1 (5 bases). V lost 5 bases to trimming and J lost 10 bases, with 20 bases between them. Germline CDR1 reads MDHEN; CDR2 reads SYDVKM. The CDR3 sequence is 15 residues long. The CDR3 reads CASSAWEHLQGKLFF. CDR3 nucleotide sequence: TGTGCCAGCAGTGCATGGGAACACCTCCAGGGAAAACTGTTTTTT.

This clonotype has more than one count but fewer than ten. CDR3 protein: CASSYMGRRMNTEAFF. Written as DNA, the CDR3 is TGTGCCAGCAGTTACATGGGGAGGAGGATGAACACTGAAGCTTTCTTT. This chain joins TRBV6-2 or TRBV6-3 and TRBJ1-1; D gene ambiguous. The V gene's germline CDR1 is MNHEY and CDR2 SVGEGT. The CDR3 is 16 residues long. V shed 2 bases and J shed 0 bases, with 13 bases lying between them.

The V and J genes are TRBV28 and TRBJ2-5, with 8 bases identical to TRBD1. This CDR3 is built from 17 residues. V shed 3 bases, J shed 3 bases, and the junction held 12 bases outside the gene matches. The germline V gene has CDR1 MDHEN and CDR2 SYDVKM. Here the CDR3 reads CASSFLLSAGGEETQYF. The DNA for the CDR3 is TGTGCCAGCAGTTTTTTATTATCGGCAGGGGGCGAAGAGACCCAGTACTTC. Complete variable domain (other parts from reference TRBV28 and TRBJ2-5): DVKVTQSSRYLVKRTGEKVFLECVQDMDHENMFWYRQDPGLGLRLIYFSYDVKMKEKGDIPEGYSVSREKKERFSLILESASTNQTSMYLCASSFLLSAGGEETQYFGPGTRLLVL.

The chain has TRBV18 and TRBJ2-1; D uncertain. The CDR3 sequence is 13 residues long. Germline values: CDR1 KGHSH, CDR2 LQKENI. Between the trimmed V and J ends, which lost 2 bases and 6 bases, there was a span of 8 bases. For the CDR3, the DNA is TGTGCCAGCTCACCAACCCAAAGCAATGAGCAGTTCTTC. Translating gives CASSPTQSNEQFF.

In this sample, this clonotype turned up a few times. CDR3 loop: CSAGTDSYGYTF. In DNA, the CDR3 is TGCAGCGCCGGGACAGACTCCTATGGCTACACCTTC. The genes are TRBV29-1 and TRBJ1-2; TRBD1 matches at 7 bases. The CDR3 covers 12 residues. Trimming cost V 7 bases and J 4 bases; bases outside gene matches: 6. Germline V gene lookup returns CDR1 SQVTM and CDR2 ANQGSEA.

The CDR3 region is CASSVLEVYGYTF. The CDR3 nucleotides are TGTGCCAGCAGTGTCCTAGAGGTCTATGGCTACACCTTC. This chain joins TRBV2 and TRBJ1-2; D not resolved. The CDR3 has 13 residues. Germline assignment: CDR1 SNHLY and CDR2 FYNNEI. Trimming pared 4 bases from V and 4 bases from J, leaving 10 bases between.

This clonotype has a single count. The chain has TRBV11-2 and TRBJ2-5; 9 bases are a match to TRBD1. CDR1 and CDR2 from the germline V gene are SGHAT and FQNNGV. The CDR3 is 15 residues long. V shed 2 bases, J shed 11 bases, and the junction held 12 bases outside the gene matches. The CDR3 here is CASSLQGQGYAEQYF. DNA for the CDR3: TGTGCCAGCAGCTTACAAGGACAGGGGTACGCTGAGCAGTACTTC.

This rearrangement joins TRBV7-2 to TRBJ1-5; D is unresolved. CDR3 length equals 14 residues. The germline V gene has CDR1 SGHTA and CDR2 FQGNSA. Deletions cut 2 bases from V and 0 bases from J, with 5 bases between. The CDR3 DNA follows: TGTGCCAGCAGCTTACAAAATAGCAATCAGCCCCAGCATTTT. This translates into CASSLQNSNQPQHF.

V usage is TRBV29-1 and J usage is TRBJ2-3, with 9 positions matching TRBD2. Germline values: CDR1 SQVTM, CDR2 ANQGSEA. J gave up 0 bases and V 1 base, and 8 bases lay outside the gene matches. The CDR3 sequence is 17 residues long. The CDR3 loop is CSVEGSGSIGSTDTQYF. In DNA, the CDR3 is TGCAGCGTTGAAGGTAGCGGGAGCATTGGGAGCACAGATACGCAGTATTTT.

This clonotype has only a few counts. The chain employs TRBV6-2 or TRBV6-3 and TRBJ1-1, with D perhaps matching TRBD1 (5 bases). Germline V gives CDR1 MNHEY, CDR2 SVGEGT. The CDR3 runs to 15 residues. Trimming left V 6 bases short and J 1 base short, with 15 bases between. The CDR3 loop is CASSNGGDRNTEAFF. CDR3 DNA sequence: TGTGCCAGCAGCAACGGAGGGGATCGGAACACTGAAGCTTTCTTT.

The chain is built from TRBV18 and TRBJ1-4; D ambiguous. Deletions cut 0 bases from V and 0 bases from J, with 5 bases between. Germline V gives CDR1 KGHSH, CDR2 LQKENI. The CDR3 extends over 15 amino acids. The CDR3 here is CASSPPVTTNEKLFF. CDR3 DNA sequence: TGTGCCAGCTCACCACCGGTTACAACTAATGAAAAACTGTTTTTT.

The chain recombines TRBV7-2 with TRBJ2-1, with TRBD2 as a possible D gene (6 bases). Trimming shortened V by 2 bases and J by 12 bases, and 8 bases separated the two germline ends. The CDR3 sequence is 11 residues long. From germline, CDR1 is SGHTA and CDR2 FQGNSA. The CDR3 DNA reads as TGTGCCAGCAGCTTATTCGGGGGGCAGTTCTTC. Protein: CASSLFGGQFF.

This clonotype turned up a few times. The V and J genes are TRBV27 and TRBJ2-5; 7 positions match TRBD2. The CDR3 has 16 residues. Germline values: CDR1 MNHEY, CDR2 SMNVEV (reference sequence). V was clipped by 5 bases and J by 4 bases; unmatched bases: 13. CDR3 in DNA: TGTGCCAGCAGTCCTCTACCGGCCTCGGGAGGAGAGACCCAGTACTTC. As protein: CASSPLPASGGETQYF.

This clonotype has just a few counts. The chain uses TRBV7-2 and TRBJ1-5; 8 nucleotides align to TRBD1. CDR1 and CDR2 from the germline V gene are SGHTA and FQGNSA. The CDR3 covers 16 residues. Germline trimming cut 5 bases from V and 4 bases from J; bases unmatched to any gene: 10. For the CDR3, the DNA is TGTGCCAGCAGCACCACGACAGGGGCGGGGAATCAGCCCCAGCATTTT. This sequence encodes CASSTTTGAGNQPQHF.